This T cell receptor (beta chain) appears in the sequencing data of a study of blood T cell repertoires in COVID-19. In the authors' workflow: Reference gene primer amplification gave nucleated cell count estimates. Here immunoSEQ multiplex PCR was the method, and the copy in TCRdb shows in-frame clones only, minus some. The DNA was the basis for D and trimming; V, J and clone size are from that table. The sample comprises about 220,000 clones, 84% of which are singletons, and less than 6.5% rests with the top ten. The CDR3 is 11 residues long. Sequenced input: peripheral blood. This receptor was taken from an older woman who had recovered from COVID-19. The chain is built from TRBV21-1 and TRBJ1-2. TRBV21-1 is recorded as a pseudogene. CDR3 sequence (DNA): TGTGCCAGCACCAAGCCTAATGGCTACACCTTC. This gives the protein CASTKPNGYTF.